The rows below give T cell receptor beta chains drawn from one sample of a study of CD8 T cells in Susac syndrome. One entry per CDR3 protein, called by TCRdb with MiXCR from the immunoSEQ multiplex PCR reads. The sample records more than 200,000 distinct CDR3 sequences, 94% being singletons. The sample consisted of CD4+ T cells from PBMCs. These TCRs come from a human donor with Susac syndrome. Each CDR3 is given with its conserved first and last residue. Fields, in order: V gene, J gene, CDR3 protein.

TRBV27,TRBJ2-7,CASSLGQGRLYEQYF
TRBV5-4,TRBJ2-4,CASSLAGGSAKNIQYF
TRBV5-1,TRBJ2-5,CASSLMLALETQYF
TRBV20-1,TRBJ1-6,CSAQSGLQSSYNSPLHF
TRBV28,TRBJ1-5,CASSLSSDSYSNQPQHF
TRBV11-2,TRBJ2-1,CASSSPYSGGAKRGQFF
TRBV28,TRBJ2-6,CASSSGGPGANVLTF
TRBV7-2,TRBJ2-5,CASSLDRAREETQYF
TRBV7-9,TRBJ1-5,CASSLNQQPQHF
TRBV6-5,TRBJ1-6,CASSYTGQGTLHF
TRBV7-9,TRBJ1-1,CASSLAGGHTEAFF
TRBV30,TRBJ1-4,CAWMRTAINEKLFF
TRBV9,TRBJ2-5,CASSVVGGVQETQYF
TRBV4-1,TRBJ1-2,CASSQAPDRDHGYTF
TRBV7-2,TRBJ1-1,CASSLAPGQKLGAFF
TRBV27,TRBJ1-2,CASSLIGTKGYTF
TRBV29-1,TRBJ1-2,CSVEVYGQENLYGYTF
TRBV5-1,TRBJ2-7,CASSLEGQGASHEQYF
TRBV30,TRBJ1-2,CAWRPTGGPRGYTF
TRBV9,TRBJ1-2,CASSVGEGGVGYGYTF
TRBV6-2/TRBV6-3,TRBJ2-3,CASSQGTRSDTQYF
TRBV5-4,TRBJ2-3,CASSFARRESSTDTQYF
TRBV24-1,TRBJ2-3,CATSDQGLAGSSTDTQYF
TRBV5-1,TRBJ2-5,CASSSGREQETQYF
TRBV9,TRBJ2-7,CASSVGLAGGISYEQYF
TRBV20-1,TRBJ1-1,CSARDPGARGNTEAFF
TRBV9,TRBJ2-7,CASSVVTSGGEQYF
TRBV20-1,TRBJ1-1,CSAGQGKGTEAFF
TRBV5-1,TRBJ2-3,CASSTYRGESTDTQYF
TRBV5-1,TRBJ2-2,CASSKEALGQVANTGELFF
TRBV20-1,TRBJ1-1,CSALTGGNTEAFF
TRBV5-1,TRBJ2-7,CASRSTWAGLYEQYF
TRBV6-5,TRBJ1-1,CASSSDRGGEAFF
TRBV9,TRBJ1-1,CASSVGHRDTEAFF
TRBV6-2/TRBV6-3,TRBJ1-5,CASRRTGGNGNQPQHF
TRBV20-1,TRBJ1-1,CSAETGRANEAFF
TRBV29-1,TRBJ1-5,CSVRGTGDQPQHF
TRBV18,TRBJ1-5,CASSSTGTGTQPQHF
TRBV28,TRBJ2-5,CASSHGTPGALQETQYF
TRBV12-3/TRBV12-4,TRBJ2-3,CASSPSGGGATDTQYF